The 3 T cell receptor beta chains below were found in one sample sequenced in a study of T cell repertoires in cytomegalovirus infection. TCRdb itself ran the reads through MiXCR, one entry per CDR3 protein. The sample lists about 700,000 distinct CDR3 sequences, roughly 36% occurring once. These receptors have no identified antigens. The sample in question was cultured PBMCs, obtained from culture after CMV antigen stimulation. These receptors were collected from a human donor in good health (CMV status not recorded). Some clones in this sample may be carry-over from other donors' samples.

In its sample, this clonotype was seen a few times. The chain recombines TRBV12-3 or TRBV12-4 with TRBJ1-3, with 10 bases matching TRBD1. The CDR3 has 16 residues. V was clipped by 4 bases and J by 2 bases; unmatched bases: 5. CDR3 in amino acids: CASSSRQGAPGNTIYF. CDR3 in DNA: TGTGCCAGCAGTTCCCGACAGGGGGCGCCTGGAAACACCATATATTTT.

In this sample, this clonotype turned up a few times. The gene calls are TRBV12-5 and TRBJ2-1; D may be TRBD1 or TRBD2 (5 bases each). The CDR3 has 14 residues. With 6 bases removed from V and 4 bases from J, the gap between germline ends came to 13 bases. The germline CDR1 and CDR2 sequences are LGHNT and FRNRAP. Here the CDR3 DNA reads TGTGCTAGTGGCCCCGGGACGGCTTACAATGAGCAGTTCTTC. Amino acids: CASGPGTAYNEQFF.

This rearrangement joins TRBV12-3 or TRBV12-4 to TRBJ1-2; D may be TRBD1 (6 bases). CDR3 length: 13 residues. The ends were cut back, 6 bases at V and 7 bases at J, with 15 bases in the middle. In DNA form, the CDR3 reads TGTGCCAGCAGCCGGGGGGCCCTGGGTGGCTACACCTTC. It is translated as CASSRGALGGYTF.